This entry lists 15 T cell receptor beta chains sequenced from one sample in a study of T cells in Graves' hyperthyroidism and ophthalmopathy. What was amplified from RNA transcripts were TCR beta CDR3 regions. HTBI primers were used for first-round RT-PCR of the TCR CDR3. In TCRdb, the multiplex PCR reads were re-called with MiXCR into one record per CDR3 protein. The sample has approximately 530,000 distinct CDR3 sequences; just under 20% are singletons. Sequences were obtained from blood. Source of these receptors: a man aged 40-55 years with Graves' ophthalmopathy.

The chain couples TRBV29-1 to TRBJ1-1, with unresolved D. This CDR3 spans 14 amino acids. Germline CDR1 is SQVTM and CDR2 is ANQGSEA. Trimming shortened V by 0 bases and J by 6 bases, and 14 bases separated the two germline ends. The CDR3 is CSVEDVAAGAEAFF. DNA of the CDR3: TGCAGCGTTGAAGATGTTGCCGCCGGCGCTGAAGCTTTCTTT.

In its sample, this clonotype was seen a few times. CDR3 amino acids: CASIVSGGFNQPQHF. CDR3 DNA: TGTGCCAGCATTGTATCAGGGGGTTTTAATCAGCCCCAGCATTTT. This sequence joins TRBV6-1 and TRBJ1-5; TRBD1 aligns across 7 bases. Germline V gene sequence: CDR1 MNHNS, CDR2 SASEGT. V was pared by 7 bases and J by 4 bases, with 10 bases of the junction left unmatched. CDR3 length: 15 amino acids.

This clonotype was found a few times. This sequence joins TRBV10-3 and TRBJ1-1; D perhaps matches TRBD1 (6 bases). This CDR3 is built from 13 residues. Germline lookup yields CDR1 ENHRY and CDR2 SYGVKD. V was cut by 2 bases and J by 6 bases, with 10 bases left in between. The CDR3 coding sequence is TGTGCCATCAGTGAGGGGGGGCACTCTGAAGCTTTCTTT. Its translation: CAISEGGHSEAFF.

This sequence joins TRBV20-1 and TRBJ2-7; 8 bases line up with TRBD2. CDR3 length: 14 amino acids. Germline V gives CDR1 DFQATT, CDR2 SNEGSKA (reference sequence). The trim removed 4 bases at V and 5 bases at J, leaving 10 bases unmatched. CDR3 in DNA: TGCAGTGCTACTCTAGCGGGCCAGCCCCACGAGCAGTACTTC. Protein: CSATLAGQPHEQYF.

The rearrangement uses TRBV20-1 and TRBJ2-3; D ambiguous. The germline CDR1 and CDR2 sequences are DFQATT and SNEGSKA (reference sequence). CDR3 length: 17 residues. V lost 5 bases to trimming and J lost 3 bases, with 24 bases between them. The CDR3 loop is CSAPPPSQGRLTDTQYF. CDR3 in DNA: TGCAGTGCTCCCCCCCCCTCTCAAGGAAGATTAACAGATACGCAGTATTTT.

This clonotype was picked up many times. The rearrangement links TRBV2 to TRBJ2-7; D is perhaps TRBD2 (5 bases). Trimming left V 4 bases short and J 7 bases short, with 5 bases between. The CDR3 contains 10 residues. CDR1 is SNHLY and CDR2 is FYNNEI in the germline V gene. The CDR3 DNA is TGTGCCAGCAGTGGAGGGGAGCAGTACTTC. This translates into CASSGGEQYF.

Comments on this clonotype: A much larger clone differs from this one at a single base, so this may be a read error. The chain uses TRBV28 and TRBJ2-5, with 8 bases identical to TRBD1. This CDR3 region has 14 residues. Germline CDR1 MDHEN, CDR2 SYDVKM. CDR3 amino acids: CASIRQGRSETRYF. The CDR3 DNA is TGTGCCAGCATCAGACAGGGGAGGTCAGAGACCCGGTACTTC.

This chain joins TRBV28 and TRBJ1-6; tentative D call: TRBD1 (5 bases). CDR1 and CDR2 (germline): MDHEN, SYDVKM. V shed 5 bases and J shed 10 bases, with 12 bases lying between them. CDR3 length: 13 residues. Here the CDR3 reads CASSPGGGSPLHF. DNA of the CDR3: TGTGCCAGCAGTCCCGGGGGGGGGTCACCCCTCCACTTT.

The chain carries TRBV7-9 and TRBJ2-7; 7 bases align to TRBD1. Germline lookup yields CDR1 SEHNR and CDR2 FQNEAQ (reference sequence). V was clipped by 7 bases and J by 5 bases; unmatched bases: 5. This CDR3 has 12 amino acids. CDR3 residues: CASTEQGHEQYF. The CDR3, as DNA: TGTGCCAGCACGGAACAGGGGCACGAGCAGTACTTC.

In the case of this clonotype: Being one base from a much bigger clone, this may be a read error. J is TRBJ1-1 and V is TRBV27; the match to TRBD1 covers 7 bases. The length of the CDR3 is 22 residues. Germline V gene lookup returns CDR1 MNHEY and CDR2 SMNVEV (reference sequence). DNA for the CDR3: TGTGCCATATTGGGGGGCAGAGGGGGCAGGTGGGGTCTCGGAAAACCGAACACTGAAGCTTCCTTT. Protein sequence: CAILGGRGGRWGLGKPNTEASF.

CDR3 amino acids: CASSLYPGPGNTGELFF. In nucleotides, the CDR3 is TGTGCCAGCAGTTTATACCCGGGACCCGGGAACACCGGGGAGCTGTTTTTT. The rearrangement uses TRBV7-8 and TRBJ2-2; D tentatively reads TRBD1 or TRBD2 (5 bases each). Germline CDR1 SGHVS, CDR2 FQNEAQ. V gave up 6 bases and J gave up 1 base, with 18 bases separating them. The CDR3 extends over 17 amino acids.

The rearrangement joins TRBV30 to TRBJ1-2; TRBD1 matches 8 bases. The CDR3 is 14 amino acids. Germline CDR1 GTSNPN, CDR2 SVGIG (reference sequence). The V and J ends lost 3 bases and 4 bases, in that order; junction bases with no gene match: 7. The CDR3 bases are TGTGCCTGGAGGATCGCAGGGGGCCGCTATGGCTACACCTTC. As protein: CAWRIAGGRYGYTF.

This clonotype was counted at least ten times. This chain links TRBV2 with TRBJ2-5; TRBD2 agrees at 7 bases. Germline V gives CDR1 SNHLY, CDR2 FYNNEI. J gave up 5 bases and V 1 base, and 7 bases lay outside the gene matches. The CDR3 runs 15 residues. CDR3 DNA: TGTGCCAGCAGTGAAGGCGGGAGTAGTCGGGAGACCCAGTACTTC. This codes for CASSEGGSSRETQYF.

The V and J genes are TRBV5-4 and TRBJ1-4, with a tentative D call TRBD1 (5 bases). Germline CDR1 and CDR2: SGHNT and YYREEE (reference sequence). Trimming took off 0 bases at V and 0 bases at J, with 12 bases between the two ends. The CDR3 has 17 amino acids. Here the CDR3 DNA reads TGTGCCAGCAGCTTGGCGGGACGGGGAGCAACTAATGAAAAACTGTTTTTT. This translates into CASSLAGRGATNEKLFF.

This clonotype was counted only a few times. The chain has TRBV7-8 and TRBJ2-3; no clear D gene. Trimming left V 4 bases short and J 7 bases short, with 12 bases between. The CDR3 has 13 residues. Germline assignment: CDR1 SGHVS and CDR2 FQNEAQ. CDR3 loop: CASSSEPGNTQYF. The CDR3 DNA sequence: TGTGCCAGCAGCTCCGAGCCTGGAAATACGCAGTATTTT. The full variable domain, in which reference TRBV7-8 and TRBJ2-3 provide the parts outside the CDR3, is GAGVSQSPRYKVAKRGQDVALRCDPISGHVSLFWYQQALGQGPEFLTYFQNEAQLDKSGLPSDRFFAERPEGSVSTLKIQRTQQEDSAVYLCASSSEPGNTQYFGPGTRLTVL.